The source of this T cell receptor (beta chain) is a study of blood T cell repertoires in COVID-19 (dated by TCRdb to about 2020). For context, the study as a whole: The collaborator samples originated in the United States, Italy and Spain and spanned the acute and convalescent phases of COVID-19. The repertoires were made available in a free public database intended to serve as a resource for research on the immune response to SARS-CoV-2. HLA class I and class II types, where available, came from metadata supplied by the sample provider rather than from assay-based typing. A de-identified subject ID, COVID-19 status, age in years and sex were almost always included in the sample metadata. The material from the prospective study consisted of cDNA or gDNA derived from T cells, B-cell-depleted T cells, or PBMCs. Samples came from the ongoing ImmuneRACE study (first 160 participants) plus 1,254 subjects from 6 global collaborators. The dataset comprised deeply sampled blood TCRbeta repertoires from subjects exposed to, actively infected with, or recovered from COVID-19.

Each collaborating institution followed its own protocols to collect whole blood in K2EDTA tubes. For TCRbeta analysis, collaborator samples were shipped as frozen whole blood, as isolated PBMCs, or as DNA extracted from either sample type. TCRbeta CDR3 regions were amplified from genomic DNA using the immunoSEQ Assay, a bias-controlled multiplex PCR. The original methods were these. The number of nucleated cells in each sample was estimated from the amplification of reference gene primers within the assay. Sequence reads were collapsed and filtered to measure the absolute abundance of every unique TCRbeta CDR3 rearrangement. For each sample, productive Simpson clonality was calculated as the square root of Simpson's diversity index over productive rearrangements. Imported from immuneACCESS, the table was reduced by TCRdb to in-frame sequences with V and J called. These copies leave out some clones; in studies compared against another copy, an unresolved V gene accounts for under half, and the cause of the remainder is not known. V and J calls and clone size are those listed in that table; D and trimming were worked out from the DNA. Within this sample are about 120,000 clones, with almost 85% of them counted one time only. Of the sample, over 6% is held by the ten largest clones.

General findings and caveats noted by the study authors: The amount of clinical and demographic metadata varied by source and participant and was provided uncurated.

Reading the germline V gene gives CDR1 SGHRS and CDR2 YFSETQ. The junction shows trimming of 5 bases on V and 8 bases on J, and the gene matches do not reach 8 bases of it. From cysteine to phenylalanine, the CDR3 is 15 amino acids long. Solely the CDR3 DNA is kept, with 45 bases framed from the first base. Turning to this clone: Its antigen target is currently unknown. Per-base quality was not reported, and no clone a single base away is much larger than it.

This receptor was taken from a man in his 70s with active or convalescent COVID-19. The sequence is built from TRBV5-1 and TRBJ2-1; 12 nucleotides in the junction match TRBD2. The sequencing input was peripheral blood. The CDR3 loop reads CASRPTSGRSYEQFF. The DNA sequence follows: TGCGCCAGCAGACCGACTAGCGGGAGATCCTATGAGCAGTTCTTC. Joined to the reference TRBV5-1 and TRBJ2-1 proteins, this CDR3 gives the full variable domain: KAGVTQTPRYLIKTRGQQVTLSCSPISGHRSVSWYQQTPGQGLQFLFEYFSETQRNKGNFPGRFSGRQFSNSRSEMNVSTLELGDSALYLCASRPTSGRSYEQFFGPGTRLTVL.